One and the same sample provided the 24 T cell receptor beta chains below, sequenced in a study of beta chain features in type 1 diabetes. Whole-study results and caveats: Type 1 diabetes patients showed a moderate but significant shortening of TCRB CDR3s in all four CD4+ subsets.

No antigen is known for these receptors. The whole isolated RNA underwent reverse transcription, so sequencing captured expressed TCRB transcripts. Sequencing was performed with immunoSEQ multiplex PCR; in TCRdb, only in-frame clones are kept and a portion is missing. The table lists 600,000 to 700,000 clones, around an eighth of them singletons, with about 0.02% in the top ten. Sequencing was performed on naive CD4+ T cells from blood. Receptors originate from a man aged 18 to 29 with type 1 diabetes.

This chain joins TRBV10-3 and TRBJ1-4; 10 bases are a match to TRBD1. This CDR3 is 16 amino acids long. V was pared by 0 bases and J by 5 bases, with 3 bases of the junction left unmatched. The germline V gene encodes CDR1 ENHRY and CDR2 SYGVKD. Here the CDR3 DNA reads TGTGCCATCAGTGAGTCTGGGACAGGGGCCAATGAAAAACTGTTTTTT. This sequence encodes CAISESGTGANEKLFF.

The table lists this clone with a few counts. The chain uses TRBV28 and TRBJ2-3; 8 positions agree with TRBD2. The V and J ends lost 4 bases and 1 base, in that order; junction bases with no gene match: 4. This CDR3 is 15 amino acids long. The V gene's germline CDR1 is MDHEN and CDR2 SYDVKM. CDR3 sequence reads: CASSSAGGRTDTQYF. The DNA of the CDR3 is TGTGCCAGCAGTTCCGCGGGGGGCCGCACAGATACGCAGTATTTT.

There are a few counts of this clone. CDR3 coding DNA: TGCGCCAGCAGCACGGGAAATGACATAAATGAGCAGTTCTTC. Translating it yields CASSTGNDINEQFF. The rearrangement uses TRBV5-1 and TRBJ2-1, with a possible D match to TRBD2 (5 bases). CDR3 length: 14 residues. Trimming pared 4 bases from V and 7 bases from J, leaving 15 bases between. CDR1 SGHRS and CDR2 YFSETQ come from the germline V gene. Together with reference TRBV5-1 and TRBJ2-1, the CDR3 gives the full variable domain: KAGVTQTPRYLIKTRGQQVTLSCSPISGHRSVSWYQQTPGQGLQFLFEYFSETQRNKGNFPGRFSGRQFSNSRSEMNVSTLELGDSALYLCASSTGNDINEQFFGPGTRLTVL.

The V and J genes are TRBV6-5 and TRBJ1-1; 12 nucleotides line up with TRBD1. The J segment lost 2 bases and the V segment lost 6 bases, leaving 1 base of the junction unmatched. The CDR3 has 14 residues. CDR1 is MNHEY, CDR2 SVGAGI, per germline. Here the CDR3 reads CASRGTGGNTEAFF. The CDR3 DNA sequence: TGTGCCAGCAGGGGGACAGGGGGCAACACTGAAGCTTTCTTT.

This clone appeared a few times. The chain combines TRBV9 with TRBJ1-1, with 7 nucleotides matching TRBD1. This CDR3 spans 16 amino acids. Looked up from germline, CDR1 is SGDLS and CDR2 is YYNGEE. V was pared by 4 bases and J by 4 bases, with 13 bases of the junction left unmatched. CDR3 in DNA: TGTGCCAGCAGCCCCAGGGGACAGCCTGGAGGCACTGAAGCTTTCTTT. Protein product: CASSPRGQPGGTEAFF.

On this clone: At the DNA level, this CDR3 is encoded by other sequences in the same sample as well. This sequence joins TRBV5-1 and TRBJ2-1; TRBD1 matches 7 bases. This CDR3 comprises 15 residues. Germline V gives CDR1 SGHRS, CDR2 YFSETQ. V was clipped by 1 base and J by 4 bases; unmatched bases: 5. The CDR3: CASSLTGDSYNEQFF. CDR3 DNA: TGCGCCAGCAGCTTGACAGGGGATAGTTACAATGAGCAGTTCTTC.

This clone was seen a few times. In nucleotides, the CDR3 is TGTGCCAGCAGCGTAGAAGGCCAGCGGGAGTACAATGAGCAGTTCTTC. It yields the protein CASSVEGQREYNEQFF. The rearrangement uses TRBV9 and TRBJ2-1; 8 bases line up with TRBD2. CDR3 length equals 16 residues. The V gene end was trimmed by 0 bases and the J gene end by 4 bases; junction bases not matched to a gene: 6. The germline V gene encodes CDR1 SGDLS and CDR2 YYNGEE.

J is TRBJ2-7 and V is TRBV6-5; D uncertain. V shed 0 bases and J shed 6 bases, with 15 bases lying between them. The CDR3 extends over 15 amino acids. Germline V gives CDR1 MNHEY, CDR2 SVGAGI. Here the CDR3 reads CASSYSGTSSVEQYF. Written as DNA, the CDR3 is TGTGCCAGCAGTTACTCGGGCACCTCGTCGGTCGAGCAGTACTTC.

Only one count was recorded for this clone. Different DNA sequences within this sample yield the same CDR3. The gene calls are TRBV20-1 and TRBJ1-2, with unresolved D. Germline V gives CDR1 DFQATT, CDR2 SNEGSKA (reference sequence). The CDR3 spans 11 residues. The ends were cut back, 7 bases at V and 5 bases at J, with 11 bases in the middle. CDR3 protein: CSVGTGYGYTF. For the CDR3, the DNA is TGCAGTGTTGGTACTGGGTATGGCTACACCTTC.

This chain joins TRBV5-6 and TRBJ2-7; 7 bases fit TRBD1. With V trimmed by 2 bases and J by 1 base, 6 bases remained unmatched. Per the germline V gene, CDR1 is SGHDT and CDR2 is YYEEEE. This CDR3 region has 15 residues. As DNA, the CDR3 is TGTGCCAGCAGCTTAAAGGACAGGCCGTCCTACGAGCAGTACTTC. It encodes CASSLKDRPSYEQYF.

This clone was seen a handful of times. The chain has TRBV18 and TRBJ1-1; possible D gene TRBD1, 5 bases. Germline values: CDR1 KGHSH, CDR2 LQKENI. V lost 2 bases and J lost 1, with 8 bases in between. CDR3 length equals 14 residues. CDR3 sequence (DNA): TGTGCCAGCTCACCAGGAGGGGAGAACACTGAAGCTTTCTTT. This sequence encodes CASSPGGENTEAFF. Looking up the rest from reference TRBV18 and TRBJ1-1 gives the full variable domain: NAGVMQNPRHLVRRRGQEARLRCSPMKGHSHVYWYRQLPEEGLKFMVYLQKENIIDESGMPKERFSAEFPKEGPSILRIQQVVRGDSAAYFCASSPGGENTEAFFGQGTRLTVV.

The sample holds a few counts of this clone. CDR3 DNA sequence: TGTGCCAGCAGCGTAGGGAGCACGCAAGAGACCCAGTACTTC. As protein: CASSVGSTQETQYF. The chain employs TRBV9 and TRBJ2-5; D is uncertain. The CDR3 has 14 amino acids. The V end was cut by 0 bases, the J end by 2 bases, with 8 bases between. CDR1 and CDR2 from the germline V gene are SGDLS and YYNGEE.

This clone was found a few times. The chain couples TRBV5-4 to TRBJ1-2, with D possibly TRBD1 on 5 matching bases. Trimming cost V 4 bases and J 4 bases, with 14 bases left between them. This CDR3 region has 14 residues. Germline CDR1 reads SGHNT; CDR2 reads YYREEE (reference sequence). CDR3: CASSTSGEPYGYTF. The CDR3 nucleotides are TGTGCCAGCAGCACCTCGGGGGAGCCCTATGGCTACACCTTC.

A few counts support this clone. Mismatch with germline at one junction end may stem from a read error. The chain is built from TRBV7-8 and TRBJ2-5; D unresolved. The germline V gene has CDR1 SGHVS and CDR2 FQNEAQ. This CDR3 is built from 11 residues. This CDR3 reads CASSFKESQYF. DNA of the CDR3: TGTGCCAGCAGCTTTAAGGAGAGCCAGTACTTC.

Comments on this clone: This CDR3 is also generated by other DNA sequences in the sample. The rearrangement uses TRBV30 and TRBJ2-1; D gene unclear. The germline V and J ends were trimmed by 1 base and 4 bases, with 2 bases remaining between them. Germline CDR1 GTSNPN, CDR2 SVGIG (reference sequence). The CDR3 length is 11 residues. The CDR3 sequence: CAWSGYNEQFF. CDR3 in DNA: TGTGCCTGGAGTGGTTACAATGAGCAGTTCTTC.

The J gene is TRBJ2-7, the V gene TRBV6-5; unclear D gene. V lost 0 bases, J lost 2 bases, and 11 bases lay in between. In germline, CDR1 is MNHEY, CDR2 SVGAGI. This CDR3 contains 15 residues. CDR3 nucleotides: TGTGCCAGCAGTTACTCCATAGGGCCACCCTACGAGCAGTACTTC. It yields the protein CASSYSIGPPYEQYF.

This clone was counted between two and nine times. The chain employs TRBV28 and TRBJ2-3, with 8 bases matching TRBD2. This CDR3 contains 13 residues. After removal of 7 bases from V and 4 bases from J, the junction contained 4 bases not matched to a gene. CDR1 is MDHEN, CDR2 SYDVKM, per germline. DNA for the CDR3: TGTGCCAGCACCTTAGCGGGGCCAGATACGCAGTATTTT. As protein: CASTLAGPDTQYF.

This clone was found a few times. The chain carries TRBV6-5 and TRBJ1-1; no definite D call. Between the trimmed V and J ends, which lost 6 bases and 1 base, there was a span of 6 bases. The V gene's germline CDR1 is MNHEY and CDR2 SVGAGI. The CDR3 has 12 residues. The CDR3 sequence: CASRTGNTEAFF. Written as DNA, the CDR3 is TGTGCCAGCAGAACGGGGAACACTGAAGCTTTCTTT.

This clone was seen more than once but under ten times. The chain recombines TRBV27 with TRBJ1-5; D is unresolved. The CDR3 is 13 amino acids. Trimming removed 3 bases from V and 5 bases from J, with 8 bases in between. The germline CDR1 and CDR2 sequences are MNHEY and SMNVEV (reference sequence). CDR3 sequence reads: CASSLLADQPQHF. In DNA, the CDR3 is TGTGCCAGCAGTTTGCTAGCGGATCAGCCCCAGCATTTT.

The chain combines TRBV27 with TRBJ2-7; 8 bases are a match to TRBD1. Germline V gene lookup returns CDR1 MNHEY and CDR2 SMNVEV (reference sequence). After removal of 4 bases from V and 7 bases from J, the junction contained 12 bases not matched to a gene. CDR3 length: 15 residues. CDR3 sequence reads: CASSSGGQVKKEQYF. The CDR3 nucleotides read TGTGCCAGCAGTTCCGGGGGACAGGTAAAAAAGGAGCAGTACTTC.

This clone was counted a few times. The CDR3 sequence: CASSQDIGTGSYF. The DNA of the CDR3 is TGCGCCAGCAGCCAAGACATCGGGACGGGGTCGTACTTC. J is TRBJ2-7 and V is TRBV4-1, with D tentatively TRBD1 or TRBD2 (5 bases each). V dropped 0 bases and J dropped 12 bases, with 15 bases sitting between them. Germline CDR1 MGHRA, CDR2 YSYEKL. The CDR3 spans 13 residues.

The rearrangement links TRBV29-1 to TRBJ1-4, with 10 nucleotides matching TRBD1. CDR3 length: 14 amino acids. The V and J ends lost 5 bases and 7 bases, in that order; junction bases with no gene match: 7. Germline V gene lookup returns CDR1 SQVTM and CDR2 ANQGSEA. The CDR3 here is CSVSPGTGAEKLFF. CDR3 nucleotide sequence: TGCAGCGTTTCCCCCGGGACAGGGGCTGAAAAACTGTTTTTT.

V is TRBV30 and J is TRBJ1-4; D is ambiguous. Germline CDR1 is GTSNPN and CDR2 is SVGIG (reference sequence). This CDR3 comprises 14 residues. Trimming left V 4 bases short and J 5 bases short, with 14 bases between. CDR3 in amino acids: CAWTPSGRNEKLFF. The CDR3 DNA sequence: TGTGCCTGGACTCCTTCGGGTAGGAATGAAAAACTGTTTTTT.

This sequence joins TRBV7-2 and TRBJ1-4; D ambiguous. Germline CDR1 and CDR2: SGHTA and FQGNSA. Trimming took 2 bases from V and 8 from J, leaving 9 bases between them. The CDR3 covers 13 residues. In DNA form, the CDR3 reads TGTGCCAGCAGCTTAATACGCGGGGAAAAACTGTTTTTT. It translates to CASSLIRGEKLFF. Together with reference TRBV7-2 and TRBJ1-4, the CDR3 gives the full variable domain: GAGVSQSPSNKVTEKGKDVELRCDPISGHTALYWYRQSLGQGLEFLIYFQGNSAPDKSGLPSDRFSAERTGGSVSTLTIQRTQQEDSAVYLCASSLIRGEKLFFGSGTQLSVL.